The clone carrying this TCR beta chain was counted many times. TCRdb re-called the RACE reads through MiXCR, storing one row per CDR3 protein. The data contain roughly 81,000 distinct CDR3 sequences, around 8.8% of them singletons. This sample is drawn from a study of human T cells and chemical hapten exposure. CDR1 and CDR2 from the germline V gene are LNHDA and SQIVND (reference sequence). The CDR3 is 11 residues long. Trimming stripped 7 bases from V and 8 bases from J, with 11 bases between. Time point described: pre-sensitization, week 0. Treatment here: therapeutic diphenylcyclopropenone sensitization with weekly scalp DPC.

The rearrangement links TRBV19 to TRBJ1-2; tentatively, D is TRBD1 (5 bases). This clonotype was obtained from a man aged 40-49 years with alopecia areata. Some clones in this sample may be carry-over from other donors' samples. This material consisted of whole blood, taken in connection with sensitization to the hapten diphenylcyclopropenone (DPC). As DNA, the CDR3 is TGTGCCAGTAACTTGGGGGGGGGCTACACCTTC. Translation gives CASNLGGGYTF.